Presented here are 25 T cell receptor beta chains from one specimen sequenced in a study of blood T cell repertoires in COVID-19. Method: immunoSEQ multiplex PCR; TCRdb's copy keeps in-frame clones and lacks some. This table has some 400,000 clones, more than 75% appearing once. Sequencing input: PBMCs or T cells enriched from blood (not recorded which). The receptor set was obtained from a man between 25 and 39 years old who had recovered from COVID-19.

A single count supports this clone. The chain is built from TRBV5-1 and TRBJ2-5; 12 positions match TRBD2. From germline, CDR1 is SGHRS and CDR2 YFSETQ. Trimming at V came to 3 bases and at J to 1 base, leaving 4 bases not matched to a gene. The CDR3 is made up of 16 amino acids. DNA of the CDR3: TGCGCCAGCAGCTCCCTAGCGGGGGGGCCCCAAGAGACCCAGTACTTC. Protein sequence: CASSSLAGGPQETQYF.

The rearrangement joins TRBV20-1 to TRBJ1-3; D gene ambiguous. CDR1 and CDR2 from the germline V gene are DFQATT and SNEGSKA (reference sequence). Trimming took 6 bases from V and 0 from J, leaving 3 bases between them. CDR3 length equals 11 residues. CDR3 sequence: CSAHSGNTIYF. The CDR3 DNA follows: TGCAGTGCCCACTCTGGAAACACCATATATTTT.

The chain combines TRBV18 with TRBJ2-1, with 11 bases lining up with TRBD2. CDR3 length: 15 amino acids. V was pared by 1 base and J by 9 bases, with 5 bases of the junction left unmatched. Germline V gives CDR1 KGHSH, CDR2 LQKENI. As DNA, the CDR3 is TGTGCCAGCTCACCACTAGGACTAGCGGGCGGTGAGCAGTTCTTC. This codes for CASSPLGLAGGEQFF.

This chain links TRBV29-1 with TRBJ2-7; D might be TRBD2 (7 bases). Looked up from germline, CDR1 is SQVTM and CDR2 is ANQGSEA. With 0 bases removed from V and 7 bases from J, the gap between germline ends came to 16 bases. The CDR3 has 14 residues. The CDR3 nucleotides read TGCAGCGTTGAAGAAAATAGGGGGGGTGGTGAGCAGTACTTC. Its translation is CSVEENRGGGEQYF.

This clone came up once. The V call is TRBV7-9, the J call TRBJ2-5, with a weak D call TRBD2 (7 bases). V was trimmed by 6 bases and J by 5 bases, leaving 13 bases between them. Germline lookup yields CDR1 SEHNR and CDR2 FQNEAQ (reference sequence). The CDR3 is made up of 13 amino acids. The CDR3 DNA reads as TGTGCCAGCAGAACCGGGGGGCAGGAGACCCAGTACTTC. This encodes CASRTGGQETQYF.

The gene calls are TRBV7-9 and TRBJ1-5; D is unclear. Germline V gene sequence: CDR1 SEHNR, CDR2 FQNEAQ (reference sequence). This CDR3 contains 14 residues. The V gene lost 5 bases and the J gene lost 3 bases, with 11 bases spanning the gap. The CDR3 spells CASSPYSTNQPQHF. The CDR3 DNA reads TGTGCCAGCAGCCCCTACAGCACCAATCAGCCCCAGCATTTT. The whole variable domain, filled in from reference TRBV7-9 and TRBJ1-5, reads DTGVSQNPRHKITKRGQNVTFRCDPISEHNRLYWYRQTLGQGPEFLTYFQNEAQLEKSRLLSDRFSAERPKGSFSTLEIQRTEQGDSAMYLCASSPYSTNQPQHFGDGTRLSIL.

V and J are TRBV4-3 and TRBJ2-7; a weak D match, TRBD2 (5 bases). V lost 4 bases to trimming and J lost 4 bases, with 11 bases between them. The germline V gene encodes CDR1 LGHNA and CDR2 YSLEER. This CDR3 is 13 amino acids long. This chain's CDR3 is CASSPRSGYEQYF. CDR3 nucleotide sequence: TGCGCCAGCAGCCCGCGATCGGGGTACGAGCAGTACTTC.

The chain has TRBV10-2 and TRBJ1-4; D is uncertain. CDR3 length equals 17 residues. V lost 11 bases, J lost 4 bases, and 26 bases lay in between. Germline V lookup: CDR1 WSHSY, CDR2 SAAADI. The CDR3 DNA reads TGCGCCTCCAGCGACGTGGGCACGCGGGAATATAATGAAAAACTGTTTTTT. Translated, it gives CASSDVGTREYNEKLFF.

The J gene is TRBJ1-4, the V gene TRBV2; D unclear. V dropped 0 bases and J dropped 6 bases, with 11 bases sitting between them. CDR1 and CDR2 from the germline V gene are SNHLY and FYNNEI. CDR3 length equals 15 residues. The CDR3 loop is CASSEAPGMDEKLFF. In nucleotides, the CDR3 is TGTGCCAGCAGTGAAGCGCCGGGAATGGATGAAAAACTGTTTTTT.

In nucleotides, the CDR3 is TGTGCCAGCAGCTTCCTCCGAGGACAGGGGGCAACTAATGAAAAACTGTTTTTT. Protein product: CASSFLRGQGATNEKLFF. This chain joins TRBV5-6 and TRBJ1-4, with 10 bases fitting TRBD1. The CDR3 runs to 18 residues. The germline V gene has CDR1 SGHDT and CDR2 YYEEEE. The ends lost 2 bases at V and 0 bases at J; junction bases unmatched: 7.

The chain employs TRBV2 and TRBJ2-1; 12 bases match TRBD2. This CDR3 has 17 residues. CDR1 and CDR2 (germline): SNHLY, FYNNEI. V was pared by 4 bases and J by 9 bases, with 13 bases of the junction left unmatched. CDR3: CASSASGGGLGAGEQFF. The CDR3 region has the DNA TGTGCCAGCAGTGCTAGCGGGGGGGGCCTTGGCGCGGGTGAGCAGTTCTTC.

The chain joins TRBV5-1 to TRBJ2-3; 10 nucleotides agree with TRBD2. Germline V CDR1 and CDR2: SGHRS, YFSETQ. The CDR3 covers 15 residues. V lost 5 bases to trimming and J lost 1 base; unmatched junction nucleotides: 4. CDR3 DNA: TGCGCCAGCAGTTCTAGCGGGGGCCGCACAGATACGCAGTATTTT. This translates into CASSSSGGRTDTQYF.

Here the CDR3 DNA reads TGTGCCAGCAGTCGACTAAGCGTCGATCAGCCCCAGCATTTT. This sequence encodes CASSRLSVDQPQHF. The chain has TRBV6-5 and TRBJ1-5; D remains unclear. Germline-derived CDR1 and CDR2 are MNHEY and SVGAGI. This CDR3 has 14 residues. V lost 5 bases and J 5 bases, leaving 13 bases between the germline ends.

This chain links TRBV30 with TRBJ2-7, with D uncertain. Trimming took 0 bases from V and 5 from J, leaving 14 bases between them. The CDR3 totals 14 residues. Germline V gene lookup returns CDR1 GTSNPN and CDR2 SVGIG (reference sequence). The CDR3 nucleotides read TGTGCCTGGAGTGTAGCGCCAATCAAGGACGAGCAGTACTTC. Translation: CAWSVAPIKDEQYF. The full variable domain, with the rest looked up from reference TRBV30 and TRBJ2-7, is SQTIHQWPATLVQPVGSPLSLECTVEGTSNPNLYWYRQAAGRGLQLLFYSVGIGQISSEVPQNLSASRPQDRQFILSSKKLLLSDSGFYLCAWSVAPIKDEQYFGPGTRLTVT.

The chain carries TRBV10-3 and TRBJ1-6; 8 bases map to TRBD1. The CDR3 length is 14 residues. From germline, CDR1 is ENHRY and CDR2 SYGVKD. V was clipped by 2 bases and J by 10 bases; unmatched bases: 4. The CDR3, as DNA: TGTGCCATCAGTGAGGGGACAGGCGGCTCACCCCTCCACTTT. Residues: CAISEGTGGSPLHF.

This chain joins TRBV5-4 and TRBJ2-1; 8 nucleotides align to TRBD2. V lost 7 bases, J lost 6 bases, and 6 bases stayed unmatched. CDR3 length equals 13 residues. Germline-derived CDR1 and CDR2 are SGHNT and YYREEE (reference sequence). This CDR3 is CASLGLDGNEQFF. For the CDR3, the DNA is TGTGCCAGCCTGGGACTAGATGGCAATGAGCAGTTCTTC. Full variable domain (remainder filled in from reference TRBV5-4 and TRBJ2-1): ETGVTQSPTHLIKTRGQQVTLRCSSQSGHNTVSWYQQALGQGPQFIFQYYREEENGRGNFPPRFSGLQFPNYSSELNVNALELDDSALYLCASLGLDGNEQFFGPGTRLTVL.

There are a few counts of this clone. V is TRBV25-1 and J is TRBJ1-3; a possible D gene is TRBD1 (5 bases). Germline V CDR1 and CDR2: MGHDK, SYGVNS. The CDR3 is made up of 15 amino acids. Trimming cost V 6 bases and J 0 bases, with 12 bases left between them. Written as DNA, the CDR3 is TGTGCCAGCAGACCCTCAGGGATCTCTGGAAACACCATATATTTT. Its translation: CASRPSGISGNTIYF.

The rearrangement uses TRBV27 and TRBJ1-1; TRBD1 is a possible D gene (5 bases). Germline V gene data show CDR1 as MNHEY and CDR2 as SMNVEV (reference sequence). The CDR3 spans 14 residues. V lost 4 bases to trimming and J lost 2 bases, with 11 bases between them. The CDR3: CASSSGLGNTEAFF. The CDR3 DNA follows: TGTGCCAGCAGTTCAGGGCTGGGTAACACTGAAGCTTTCTTT.

The CDR3 nucleotides are TGTGCCAGCAGTTCCAGGACAGGAAAACTGTTTTTT. Translated: CASSSRTGKLFF. The gene calls are TRBV12-3 or TRBV12-4 and TRBJ1-4; 7 bases fit TRBD1. The CDR3 spans 12 residues. Germline trimming cut 4 bases from V and 10 bases from J; bases unmatched to any gene: 3.

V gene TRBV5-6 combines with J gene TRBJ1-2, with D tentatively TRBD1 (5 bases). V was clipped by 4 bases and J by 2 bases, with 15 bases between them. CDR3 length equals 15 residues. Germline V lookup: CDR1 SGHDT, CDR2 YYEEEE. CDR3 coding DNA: TGTGCCAGCAGCCCCTACGGGGGAGCGAACTATGGCTACACCTTC. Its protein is CASSPYGGANYGYTF.

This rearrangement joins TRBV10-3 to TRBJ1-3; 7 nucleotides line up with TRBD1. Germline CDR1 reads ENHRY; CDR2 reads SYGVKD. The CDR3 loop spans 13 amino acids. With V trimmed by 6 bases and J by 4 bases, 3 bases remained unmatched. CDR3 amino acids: CAISGTDGNTIYF. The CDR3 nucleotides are TGTGCCATCAGCGGGACAGACGGAAACACCATATATTTT.

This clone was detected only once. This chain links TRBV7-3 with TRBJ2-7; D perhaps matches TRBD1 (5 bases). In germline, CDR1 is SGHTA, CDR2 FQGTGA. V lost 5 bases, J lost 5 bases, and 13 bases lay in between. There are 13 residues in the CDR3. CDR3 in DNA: TGTGCCAGCAGCCCCCGCCCCAGGGACGAGCAGTACTTC. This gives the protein CASSPRPRDEQYF.

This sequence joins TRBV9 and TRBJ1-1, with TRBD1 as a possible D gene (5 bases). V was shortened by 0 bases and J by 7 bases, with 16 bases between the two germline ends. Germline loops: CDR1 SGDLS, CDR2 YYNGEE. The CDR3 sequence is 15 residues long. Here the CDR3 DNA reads TGTGCCAGCAGCGTAGCTATGCGGGGGGACGGTGAAGCTTTCTTT. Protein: CASSVAMRGDGEAFF.

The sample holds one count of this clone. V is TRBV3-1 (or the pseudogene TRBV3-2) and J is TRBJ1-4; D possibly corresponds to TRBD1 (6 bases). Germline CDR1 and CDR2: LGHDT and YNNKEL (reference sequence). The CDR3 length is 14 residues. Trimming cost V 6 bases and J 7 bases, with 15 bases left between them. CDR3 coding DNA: TGTGCCAGCAGTTCGGGACACACTGGTGAAAAACTGTTTTTT. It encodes CASSSGHTGEKLFF.

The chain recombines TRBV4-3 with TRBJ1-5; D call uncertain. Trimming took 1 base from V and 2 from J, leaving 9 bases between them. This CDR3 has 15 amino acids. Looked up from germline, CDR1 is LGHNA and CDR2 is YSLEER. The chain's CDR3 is CASSQVAGGNQPQHF. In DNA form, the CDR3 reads TGCGCCAGCAGCCAAGTGGCGGGAGGCAATCAGCCCCAGCATTTT.